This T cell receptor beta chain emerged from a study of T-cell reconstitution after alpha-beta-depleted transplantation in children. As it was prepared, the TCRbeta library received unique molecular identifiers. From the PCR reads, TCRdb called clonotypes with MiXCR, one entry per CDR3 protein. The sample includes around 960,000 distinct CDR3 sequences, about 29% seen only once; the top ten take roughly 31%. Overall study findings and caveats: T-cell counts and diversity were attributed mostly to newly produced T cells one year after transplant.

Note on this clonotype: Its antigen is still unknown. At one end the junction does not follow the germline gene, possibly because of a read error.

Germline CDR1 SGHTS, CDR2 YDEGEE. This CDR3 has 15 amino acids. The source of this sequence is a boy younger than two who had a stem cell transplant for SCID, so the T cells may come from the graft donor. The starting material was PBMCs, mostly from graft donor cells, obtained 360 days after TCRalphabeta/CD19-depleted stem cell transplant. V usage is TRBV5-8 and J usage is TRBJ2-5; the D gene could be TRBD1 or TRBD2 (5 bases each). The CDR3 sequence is CASTLVFRGPETQYF. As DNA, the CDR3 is TGTGCCAGCACCTTGGTTTTTCGGGGCCCAGAGACCCAGTACTTC. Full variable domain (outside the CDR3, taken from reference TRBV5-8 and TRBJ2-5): EAGVTQSPTHLIKTRGQQATLRCSPISGHTSVYWYQQALGLGLQFLLWYDEGEERNRGNFPPRFSGRQFPNYSSELNVNALELEDSALYLCASTLVFRGPETQYFGPGTRLLVL.